Reported below is one TCR beta chain. Its specificity is not known. The sample comes from a study of cytomegalovirus exposure and HLA in healthy donors. Findings of the study overall: CMV serostatus was the sole immune exposure data available.

Both 60 Vbeta primers and 13 Jbeta primers went into the PCR. TCRdb's table, derived via immunoSEQ multiplex PCR, lists solely in-frame clones and lacks some. Here the sample spans about 55,000 clones, approximately 71% being singletons. This CDR3 has 13 amino acids. CDR1 and CDR2 from the germline V gene are GTSNPN and SVGIG (reference sequence). Trimming removed 2 bases from V and 2 bases from J, with 7 bases in between. This TCR came from a man in his forties or fifties in good health and CMV-seropositive. The sequenced sample consisted of PBMCs. The genes are TRBV30 and TRBJ1-5, with D perhaps TRBD1 (5 bases). This CDR3 is CAWSSRGNQPQHF. The DNA of the CDR3 is TGTGCCTGGAGTAGCAGGGGCAATCAGCCCCAGCATTTT.